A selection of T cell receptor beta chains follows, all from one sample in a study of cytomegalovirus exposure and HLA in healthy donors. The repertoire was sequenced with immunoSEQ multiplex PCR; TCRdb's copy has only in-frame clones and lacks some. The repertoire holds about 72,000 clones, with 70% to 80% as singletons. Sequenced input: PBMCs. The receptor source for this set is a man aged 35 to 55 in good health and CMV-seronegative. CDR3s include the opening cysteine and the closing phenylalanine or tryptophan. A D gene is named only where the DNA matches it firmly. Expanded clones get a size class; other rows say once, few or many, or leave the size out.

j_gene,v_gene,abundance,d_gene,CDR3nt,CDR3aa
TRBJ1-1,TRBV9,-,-,TGTGCCAGCAGCGCGACAGGTAACACTGAAGCTTTCTTT,CASSATGNTEAFF
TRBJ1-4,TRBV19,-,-,TGTGCCAGTAGTATAGATCAAGAAAAACTGTTTTTT,CASSIDQEKLFF
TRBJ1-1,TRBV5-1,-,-,TGCGCCAGCAGCTTTAGTGGGGGGGACACTGAAGCTTTCTTT,CASSFSGGDTEAFF
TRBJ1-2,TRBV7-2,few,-,TGTGCCAGCAGCTTAGCGGGGGGGCGGGGCTACACCTTC,CASSLAGGRGYTF
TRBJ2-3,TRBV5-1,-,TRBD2,TGCGCCAGCGATCTATTGGCTAGCGGGGGAGGTGATACGCAGTATTTT,CASDLLASGGGDTQYF
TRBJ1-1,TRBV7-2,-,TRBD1,TGTGCCAGCAGCTCCCAGGGGGACACTGAAGCTTTCTTT,CASSSQGDTEAFF
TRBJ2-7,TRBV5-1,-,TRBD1,TGCGCCAGCAGCACCGGACAGGGGGTTTCCTACGAGCAGTACTTC,CASSTGQGVSYEQYF
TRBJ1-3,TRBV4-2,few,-,TGTGCCAGCAGCCAGAGGCGGAACTCTGGAAACACCATATATTTT,CASSQRRNSGNTIYF
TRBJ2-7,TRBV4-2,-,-,TGTGCCAGCAGCCTAGGCGGGCCGCAGAGCTCCTACGAGCAGTACTTC,CASSLGGPQSSYEQYF
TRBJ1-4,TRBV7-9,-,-,TGTGCCAGCAGCCTTCAAGAGTTGGAAAAACTGTTTTTT,CASSLQELEKLFF
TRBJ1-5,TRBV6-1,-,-,TGTGCGACGGGGGGCCAGGGGCGTAATCAGCCCCAGCATTTT,CATGGQGRNQPQHF
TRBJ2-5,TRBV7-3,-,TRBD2,TGTGCCAGCAGCTCAGGACTAGCGGGACAAGAGACCCAGTACTTC,CASSSGLAGQETQYF
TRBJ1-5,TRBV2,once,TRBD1,TGTGCCAGCAGGACAGGGTTGAGCAATCAGCCCCAGCATTTT,CASRTGLSNQPQHF
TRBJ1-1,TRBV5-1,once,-,TGCGCCAGCAGCTTGGTAGCTGGGGCACGGACTGAAGCTTTCTTT,CASSLVAGARTEAFF
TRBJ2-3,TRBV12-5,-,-,TGTGCTAGTGGCCAGGGGAGGGTAGTAAGGCATACGCAGTATTTT,CASGQGRVVRHTQYF
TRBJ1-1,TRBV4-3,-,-,TGCGCCAGCAGCCAAGTTCGTAGTTCCGAAGCTTTCTTT,CASSQVRSSEAFF
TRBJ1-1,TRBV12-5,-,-,TGTGCTAGTGGGATGCCGGGCACTGAAGCTTTCTTT,CASGMPGTEAFF
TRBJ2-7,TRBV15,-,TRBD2,TGTGCCACCAGCAGAGTCCCGGGCGGGGGCGAGCAGTACTTC,CATSRVPGGGEQYF
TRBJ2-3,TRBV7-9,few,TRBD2,TGTGCCAGCAGCTGGGTCGGGGGAGGGAGAAACGCAGATACGCAGTATTTT,CASSWVGGGRNADTQYF
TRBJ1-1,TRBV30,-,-,TGTGCCTGGAGGAGGGGGGGGAACACTGAAGCTTTCTTT,CAWRRGGNTEAFF
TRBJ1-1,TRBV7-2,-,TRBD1,TGTGCCAGCAGCTTAGCCCGGGACAGGGGGATGAACACTGAAGCTTTCTTT,CASSLARDRGMNTEAFF
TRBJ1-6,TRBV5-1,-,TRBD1,TGCGCCAGCAGCACAGGGACAGGGGGCTATAATTCACCCCTCCACTTT,CASSTGTGGYNSPLHF
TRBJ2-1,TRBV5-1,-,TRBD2,TGCGCCAGCAGCACGGGGACTAGCGGGGGGGGCTACAATGAGCAGTTCTTC,CASSTGTSGGGYNEQFF
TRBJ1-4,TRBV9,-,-,TGTGCCAGCAGCGTAGCGGCCCAAGGCGGCGAAAAACTGTTTTTT,CASSVAAQGGEKLFF
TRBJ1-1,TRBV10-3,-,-,TGTGCCATCAGGTCCGGGATAATAAACACTGAAGCTTTCTTT,CAIRSGIINTEAFF
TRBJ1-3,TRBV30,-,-,TGTGCCTGGAGTAGACCGGGAAGCCAGTCTGGAAACACCATATATTTT,CAWSRPGSQSGNTIYF
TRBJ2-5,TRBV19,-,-,TGTGCCAGTAGGGAATCCATCGGGGGAGAGACCCAGTACTTC,CASRESIGGETQYF
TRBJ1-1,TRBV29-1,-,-,TGCAGCGTTTTTCCTTCCGGGGGGACTGAAGCTTTCTTT,CSVFPSGGTEAFF
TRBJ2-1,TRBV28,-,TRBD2,TGTGCCAGCAGTTTGATCGGGGGGGCCTTAAATGAGCAGTTCTTC,CASSLIGGALNEQFF
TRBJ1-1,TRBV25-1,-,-,TGTGCCAGCAGTGAATGGCCAAACACTGAAGCTTTCTTT,CASSEWPNTEAFF
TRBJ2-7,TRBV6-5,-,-,TGTGCCAGCAGTTACGGTAGGGGATCGTACGAGCAGTACTTC,CASSYGRGSYEQYF
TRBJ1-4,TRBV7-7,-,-,TGTGCTAGCAGCTCCGGGGGGTCTAATGAAAAACTGTTTTTT,CASSSGGSNEKLFF
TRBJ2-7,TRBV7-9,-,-,TGTGCCAGCAGCTCCGCGGGTCCCGAGCAGTACTTC,CASSSAGPEQYF
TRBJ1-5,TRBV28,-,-,TGTGCCAGCAGCGCCTACAATCAGCCCCAGCATTTT,CASSAYNQPQHF
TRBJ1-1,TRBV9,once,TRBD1,TGTGCCAGCAGCGTTACAGGGGGGAACACTGAAGCTTTCTTT,CASSVTGGNTEAFF